The 10 T cell receptor beta chains below were found in one sample sequenced in a study of blood T cells in healthy people across ages. A second 7 to 11 cycle PCR used barcoded and J-beta primers. TCRdb passed the 5' RACE reads through MiXCR, listing each CDR3 protein once. The data hold more than 650,000 distinct CDR3 sequences, with approximately 24% observed a single time. The sample also formed part of further work on T cells of mothers and their children.

The sequenced sample consisted of blood. These receptors all stem from a boy aged 10-17 years in good health.

The chain joins TRBV28 to TRBJ1-1; D unclear. CDR1 and CDR2 (germline): MDHEN, SYDVKM. The CDR3 is 14 residues long. V shed 3 bases and J shed 1 base, with 9 bases lying between them. CDR3 region: CASSFPARNTEAFF. In DNA form, the CDR3 reads TGTGCCAGCAGTTTTCCCGCCCGGAACACTGAAGCTTTCTTT.

This clonotype was observed a few times. The chain carries TRBV7-9 and TRBJ2-1; 7 bases are a match to TRBD2. Germline CDR1 is SEHNR and CDR2 is FQNEAQ (reference sequence). CDR3 length: 14 amino acids. Trimming took 8 bases from V and 8 from J; bases not matched to a gene: 12. The CDR3 coding sequence is TGTGCCAGCCTCCTTAATTTAGCGGGCGATGAGCAGTTCTTC. Its protein is CASLLNLAGDEQFF.

On this clonotype: One end of the junction does not line up with germline, which may come from a read error. The chain couples TRBV20-1 to TRBJ1-1, with 9 bases matching TRBD1. This CDR3 has 13 amino acids. Looked up from germline, CDR1 is DFQATT and CDR2 is SNEGSKA (reference sequence). CDR3 in DNA: TGCAGTGCTAGAAAACAGGGGGCAACTGAAGCTCTCTTT. This codes for CSARKQGATEALF.

In its sample, this clonotype was seen a few times. The chain links TRBV7-8 to TRBJ1-2; D is uncertain. Between the trimmed V and J ends, which lost 1 base and 4 bases, there was a span of 7 bases. Looked up from germline, CDR1 is SGHVS and CDR2 is FQNEAQ. This CDR3 comprises 13 residues. The CDR3 coding sequence is TGTGCCAGCAGCTTAGATCCCACCTATGGCTACACCTTC. This gives the protein CASSLDPTYGYTF.

The table lists this clonotype with a few counts. This sequence joins TRBV2 and TRBJ2-5, with D possibly being TRBD1 (5 bases). The CDR3 is 15 amino acids. Looked up from germline, CDR1 is SNHLY and CDR2 is FYNNEI. Trimming took 2 bases from V and 2 from J, leaving 12 bases between them. CDR3 amino acids: CASSEPQGPQETQYF. The CDR3 bases are TGTGCCAGCAGTGAACCCCAGGGCCCTCAAGAGACCCAGTACTTC.

This clonotype was counted only a few times. V is TRBV28 and J is TRBJ1-2, with 7 bases matching TRBD1. The V segment lost 3 bases and the J segment 8 bases; nucleotides outside the gene matches: 6. The CDR3 runs 13 residues. In germline, CDR1 is MDHEN, CDR2 SYDVKM. The DNA for the CDR3 is TGTGCCAGCAGTTTCACAGGGGTGGGAGGCTACACCTTC. This translates into CASSFTGVGGYTF.

This clonotype was observed a handful of times. The chain combines TRBV5-1 with TRBJ1-5; D is unclear. The CDR3 contains 14 residues. V shed 1 base and J shed 5 bases, with 10 bases lying between them. Per germline, CDR1 SGHRS and CDR2 YFSETQ. The CDR3 DNA is TGCGCCAGCAGCTTGACCTCTCCGGATCAGCCCCAGCATTTT. This sequence encodes CASSLTSPDQPQHF.

This clonotype was seen only a few times. The V and J genes are TRBV11-2 and TRBJ2-1, with 8 bases fitting TRBD2. V gave up 1 base and J gave up 7 bases; unmatched junction bases: 6. The CDR3 spans 15 residues. CDR1 is SGHAT, CDR2 FQNNGV, per germline. The CDR3 reads CASSLGSGGTNEQFF. The CDR3 DNA reads TGTGCCAGCAGCTTAGGATCGGGGGGGACTAATGAGCAGTTCTTC.

This clonotype was seen a handful of times. The V gene is TRBV3-1, the J gene TRBJ2-1, with TRBD2 matching 7 bases. Germline V gene data show CDR1 as LGHDT and CDR2 as YNNKEL (reference sequence). Unmatched junction bases numbered 7, after V lost 0 bases and J lost 5 bases. The CDR3 is 16 amino acids. The CDR3 DNA reads TGTGCCAGCAGCCAAGAGGCTAGCGGTCATCACAATGAGCAGTTCTTC. This encodes CASSQEASGHHNEQFF.

The genes are TRBV15 and TRBJ2-7; the match to TRBD2 covers 8 bases. CDR3 length: 14 amino acids. Trimming cost V 0 bases and J 4 bases; bases outside gene matches: 2. Germline V CDR1 and CDR2: LNHNV, YYDKDF (reference sequence). The CDR3 reads CATSRETGGYEQYF. In DNA, the CDR3 is TGTGCCACCAGCAGAGAAACGGGGGGGTACGAGCAGTACTTC.